A selection of T cell receptor beta chains follows, all from one sample in a study of T cells in Graves' hyperthyroidism and ophthalmopathy. MiXCR was run by TCRdb on the multiplex PCR reads, yielding one entry per CDR3 protein. The sample lists about 740,000 distinct CDR3 sequences, roughly 15% occurring once. Sequencing was done on a sample of blood. The receptors originated from a young woman with Graves' hyperthyroidism. CDR3s include the opening cysteine and the closing phenylalanine or tryptophan. Each record gives: J gene, clone size, V gene, D gene, CDR3 protein, CDR3 DNA. A D gene is named only where the DNA matches it firmly. Clone size, where shown, is once, few, many, or a class for clones that have expanded.

J: TRBJ2-4; size: few; V: TRBV11-3; D: -; CDR3: CASSSPNRAEGERTKNIQYF; DNA: TGTGCCAGCAGCTCCCCTAACAGGGCCGAGGGAGAGAGGACCAAAAACATTCAGTACTTC
J: TRBJ2-7; size: many; V: TRBV5-5; D: -; CDR3: CASSVWTASYEQYF; DNA: TGTGCCAGCAGCGTCTGGACGGCCTCCTACGAGCAGTACTTC
J: TRBJ2-5; size: -; V: TRBV7-4; D: -; CDR3: CASSSLKWDAETQYF; DNA: TGTGCCAGCAGCTCCCTAAAATGGGATGCGGAGACCCAGTACTTC
J: TRBJ2-7; size: many; V: TRBV7-2; D: TRBD2; CDR3: CASSLAGLAGVREQYF; DNA: TGTGCCAGCAGCTTAGCGGGACTAGCGGGAGTCCGCGAGCAGTACTTC
J: TRBJ1-1; size: -; V: TRBV6-5; D: -; CDR3: CASSYLTALASEAFF; DNA: TGTGCCAGCAGTTACTTGACAGCCTTGGCAAGTGAAGCTTTCTTT
J: TRBJ1-5; size: -; V: TRBV20-1; D: -; CDR3: CSARALGRRNQPQHF; DNA: TGCAGTGCTAGGGCTCTAGGGAGGCGCAATCAGCCCCAGCATTTT
J: TRBJ1-1; size: few; V: TRBV12-3/TRBV12-4; D: -; CDR3: CASSLQAEAFF; DNA: TGTGCCAGCAGCCTCCAGGCTGAAGCTTTCTTT
J: TRBJ1-2; size: -; V: TRBV7-2; D: TRBD1; CDR3: CASSLQGGRGVNYGYTF; DNA: TGTGCCAGCAGCTTACAAGGCGGCAGGGGGGTAAACTATGGCTACACCTTC
J: TRBJ2-1; size: -; V: TRBV6-2/TRBV6-3; D: -; CDR3: CASSPKRSNEQFF; DNA: TGTGCCAGCAGTCCGAAGCGGAGTAATGAGCAGTTCTTC
J: TRBJ2-2; size: many; V: TRBV7-9; D: -; CDR3: CASRYRTGELFF; DNA: TGTGCCAGCAGATACAGGACCGGGGAGCTGTTTTTT
J: TRBJ2-3; size: many; V: TRBV29-1; D: -; CDR3: CSATGQDSTDTQYF; DNA: TGCAGTGCTACGGGCCAAGATAGCACAGATACGCAGTATTTT
J: TRBJ2-7; size: many; V: TRBV6-5; D: -; CDR3: CASSYSVRASYEQYF; DNA: TGTGCCAGCAGTTACTCGGTCCGGGCGTCCTACGAGCAGTACTTC
J: TRBJ2-1; size: many; V: TRBV11-3; D: TRBD2; CDR3: CASSLYGTTSYNEQFF; DNA: TGTGCCAGCAGCTTGTACGGGACTACCTCCTACAATGAGCAGTTCTTC
J: TRBJ1-4; size: -; V: TRBV4-1; D: -; CDR3: CASSPKEEKLFF; DNA: TGCGCCAGCAGCCCTAAGGAGGAAAAACTGTTTTTT
J: TRBJ2-7; size: few; V: TRBV19; D: TRBD2; CDR3: CASSTLAGNLLEQYF; DNA: TGTGCCAGTAGTACGCTAGCGGGAAACCTCTTGGAGCAGTACTTC
J: TRBJ2-1; size: many; V: TRBV5-6; D: -; CDR3: CASSVKGERLTSYNEQFF; DNA: TGTGCCAGCAGCGTAAAAGGGGAGCGACTCACCTCCTACAATGAGCAGTTCTTC
J: TRBJ2-7; size: few; V: TRBV20-1; D: -; CDR3: CSVLDRIKSGAGEQYF; DNA: TGCAGTGTTCTCGACAGGATTAAATCGGGTGCGGGCGAGCAGTACTTC
J: TRBJ2-1; size: many; V: TRBV7-2; D: -; CDR3: CASTKNQHEQFF; DNA: TGTGCCAGCACCAAGAACCAGCATGAGCAGTTCTTC
J: TRBJ2-7; size: -; V: TRBV6-2/TRBV6-3; D: TRBD1; CDR3: CASSHSDRAHEQYF; DNA: TGTGCCAGCAGTCACTCGGACAGGGCGCACGAGCAGTACTTC
J: TRBJ1-1; size: few; V: TRBV18; D: -; CDR3: CASSPLSPSAMNTEAFF; DNA: TGTGCCAGCTCACCACTATCCCCGTCAGCAATGAACACTGAAGCTTTCTTT
J: TRBJ2-7; size: -; V: TRBV7-2; D: -; CDR3: CASSLEAGYYEQYF; DNA: TGTGCCAGCAGCTTAGAGGCGGGGTACTACGAGCAGTACTTC
J: TRBJ2-1; size: -; V: TRBV7-2; D: -; CDR3: CASSFLRGNEQFF; DNA: TGTGCCAGCAGCTTCCTCAGGGGCAATGAGCAGTTCTTC
J: TRBJ2-7; size: many; V: TRBV27; D: -; CDR3: CASSLSVGYYEQYF; DNA: TGTGCCAGCAGTTTATCGGTCGGTTACTACGAGCAGTACTTC
J: TRBJ2-1; size: -; V: TRBV18; D: -; CDR3: CASSPPFTERPYSYNEQFF; DNA: TGTGCCAGCTCACCACCATTCACAGAAAGACCCTACTCCTACAATGAGCAGTTCTTC
J: TRBJ2-1; size: many; V: TRBV10-1; D: -; CDR3: CASSESLGGRDEQFF; DNA: TGCGCCAGCAGTGAGTCCCTCGGGGGGCGCGATGAGCAGTTCTTC
J: TRBJ2-3; size: -; V: TRBV27; D: -; CDR3: CASRIELLGAQYF; DNA: TGTGCCAGCAGGATAGAATTACTAGGGGCGCAGTATTTT
J: TRBJ2-2; size: few; V: TRBV20-1; D: TRBD1; CDR3: CSARGGGRGTGNTGELFF; DNA: TGCAGTGCTAGAGGTGGAGGACGGGGGACAGGAAACACCGGGGAGCTGTTTTTT
J: TRBJ2-3; size: -; V: TRBV10-3; D: -; CDR3: CAISDVRGWSTDTQYF; DNA: TGTGCCATCAGTGACGTTCGGGGTTGGAGCACAGATACGCAGTATTTT
J: TRBJ2-1; size: -; V: TRBV7-2; D: -; CDR3: CASSLDSQDEQSF; DNA: TGTGCCAGCAGCCTAGATTCCCAGGATGAGCAGTCCTTC
J: TRBJ2-1; size: -; V: TRBV6-6; D: TRBD2; CDR3: CASSYSTASGEVDNEQFF; DNA: TGTGCCAGCAGTTACTCGACGGCTAGCGGGGAGGTCGACAATGAGCAGTTCTTC
J: TRBJ1-3; size: many; V: TRBV7-2; D: -; CDR3: CASRWRPGTGNTIYF; DNA: TGTGCCAGCAGATGGAGACCGGGGACTGGAAACACCATATATTTT
J: TRBJ1-2; size: many; V: TRBV3-1; D: -; CDR3: CASSQATGLLGYTF; DNA: TGTGCCAGCAGCCAGGCTACAGGGCTCTTGGGCTACACCTTC
J: TRBJ2-5; size: few; V: TRBV15; D: -; CDR3: CATSRRGIQETRYF; DNA: TGTGCCACCAGCAGACGTGGGATACAAGAGACCCGGTACTTC
J: TRBJ2-7; size: few; V: TRBV10-3; D: -; CDR3: CAISESVGYEQYF; DNA: TGTGCCATCAGTGAGTCGGTAGGTTACGAGCAGTACTTC
J: TRBJ2-1; size: few; V: TRBV30; D: -; CDR3: CAWSGGSPSSSYNEQFF; DNA: TGTGCCTGGAGTGGGGGATCCCCCTCTAGCTCCTACAATGAGCAGTTCTTC
J: TRBJ2-3; size: many; V: TRBV27; D: TRBD2; CDR3: CASSLSLAGTDTQYF; DNA: TGTGCCAGCAGTTTATCTCTAGCGGGAACGGATACGCAGTATTTT
J: TRBJ2-5; size: many; V: TRBV27; D: TRBD1; CDR3: CASSYTGTGLETQYF; DNA: TGTGCCAGCAGTTACACCGGGACAGGGTTAGAGACCCAGTACTTC
J: TRBJ2-3; size: many; V: TRBV12-3/TRBV12-4; D: TRBD2; CDR3: CASRPVTSGSRDTQYF; DNA: TGTGCCAGCAGACCCGTGACTAGCGGTAGCAGGGATACGCAGTATTTT
J: TRBJ1-4; size: -; V: TRBV19; D: -; CDR3: CASKVRGDEKLFF; DNA: TGTGCCAGTAAAGTGCGGGGCGATGAAAAACTGTTTTTT
J: TRBJ2-3; size: -; V: TRBV7-9; D: TRBD2; CDR3: CASSRRLAGGMDTQYF; DNA: TGTGCCAGCAGCCGACGACTAGCGGGAGGGATGGATACGCAGTATTTT
J: TRBJ2-7; size: -; V: TRBV6-1; D: -; CDR3: CASSWGPPAAYEQYF; DNA: TGTGCCAGCAGTTGGGGGCCACCGGCAGCCTACGAGCAGTACTTC
J: TRBJ1-2; size: -; V: TRBV24-1; D: TRBD1; CDR3: CATSDPGQAHYGYTF; DNA: TGTGCCACCAGTGATCCGGGACAGGCTCACTATGGCTACACCTTC
J: TRBJ2-7; size: many; V: TRBV30; D: TRBD2; CDR3: CAWTSAAGGIYEQYF; DNA: TGTGCCTGGACCTCAGCAGCGGGAGGAATCTACGAGCAGTACTTC
J: TRBJ2-5; size: -; V: TRBV7-8; D: -; CDR3: CASSLNHNMAYF; DNA: TGTGCCAGCAGCTTAAATCACAATATGGCGTACTTC
J: TRBJ2-3; size: many; V: TRBV7-8; D: TRBD2; CDR3: CASSTGLAGRTDTQYF; DNA: TGTGCCAGCAGCACAGGACTAGCGGGTCGCACAGATACGCAGTATTTT
J: TRBJ2-7; size: many; V: TRBV29-1; D: TRBD1; CDR3: CSVAYLRTGGAYEQYF; DNA: TGCAGCGTTGCTTACCTCAGGACAGGGGGGGCCTACGAGCAGTACTTC
J: TRBJ2-7; size: -; V: TRBV3-1; D: TRBD2; CDR3: CASSQRLAGGYEQYF; DNA: TGTGCCAGCAGCCAGAGACTAGCGGGAGGGTACGAGCAGTACTTC
J: TRBJ2-7; size: few; V: TRBV2; D: TRBD1; CDR3: CASSGQGVSYEQYF; DNA: TGTGCCAGCAGTGGACAGGGGGTGTCCTACGAGCAGTACTTC
J: TRBJ2-5; size: few; V: TRBV29-1; D: -; CDR3: CSVPGPGGETQYF; DNA: TGCAGCGTGCCGGGACCTGGGGGAGAGACCCAGTACTTC
J: TRBJ2-5; size: many; V: TRBV12-3/TRBV12-4; D: TRBD2; CDR3: CASSKPGTSDPETQYF; DNA: TGTGCCAGCAGCAAACCCGGGACTAGCGACCCAGAGACCCAGTACTTC